This passage covers 8 T cell receptor beta chains from one sample sequenced in a study of T cells after yellow fever vaccination. From the 5' RACE reads, TCRdb called clonotypes with MiXCR, one entry per CDR3 protein. The sample includes some 560,000 distinct CDR3 sequences, 15% to 20% of them seen just once. The sample was PBMCs, taken 15 days after the yellow fever booster vaccination. These TCRs come from a man aged 30-40 years who received the YFV17D yellow fever vaccine.

The rearrangement uses TRBV7-8 and TRBJ2-7; TRBD2 matches at 11 bases. The ends lost 2 bases at V and 0 bases at J; junction bases unmatched: 9. Germline CDR1 reads SGHVS; CDR2 reads FQNEAQ. This CDR3 comprises 18 residues. CDR3 in DNA: TGTGCCAGCAGCTTATCCGTACTAGCGGGGGCAAGCTCCTACGAGCAGTACTTC. It translates to CASSLSVLAGASSYEQYF.

This clonotype came up a few times. In DNA, the CDR3 is TGCGCCAGCAGCTTAGACCCCCGGGGGGCCTCCTACGAGCAGTACTTC. Protein: CASSLDPRGASYEQYF. This chain joins TRBV5-1 and TRBJ2-7, with D perhaps TRBD2 (7 bases). Trimming took off 2 bases at V and 0 bases at J, with 15 bases between the two ends. Germline-derived CDR1 and CDR2 are SGHRS and YFSETQ. CDR3 length: 16 amino acids.

The V gene is TRBV3-1, the J gene TRBJ2-7; unclear D gene. With 3 bases removed from V and 3 bases from J, the gap between germline ends came to 9 bases. This CDR3 region has 13 residues. The germline V gene has CDR1 LGHDT and CDR2 YNNKEL (reference sequence). CDR3 amino acids: CASSQRGSYEQYF. CDR3 nucleotide sequence: TGTGCCAGCAGCCAGCGTGGTAGCTACGAGCAGTACTTC.

This chain links TRBV29-1 with TRBJ2-2, with no clear D. Germline V gene lookup returns CDR1 SQVTM and CDR2 ANQGSEA. This CDR3 has 13 residues. Trimming removed 7 bases at V and 1 base at J, with 10 bases between. CDR3 sequence reads: CSALTENTGELFF. The DNA for the CDR3 is TGCAGCGCCCTGACTGAGAACACCGGGGAGCTGTTTTTT.

DNA for the CDR3: TGTGCCAGCAGTTACTGGGGGGCCTCCAATGAGCAGTTCTTC. Encoded protein: CASSYWGASNEQFF. This chain uses TRBV6-5 with TRBJ2-1; the D gene could be TRBD1 or TRBD2 (6 bases each). The V gene's germline CDR1 is MNHEY and CDR2 SVGAGI. The CDR3 is made up of 14 amino acids. Trimming took off 1 base at V and 6 bases at J, with 10 bases between the two ends.

Only a few counts were recorded for this clonotype. The chain links TRBV12-3 or TRBV12-4 to TRBJ2-6; a weak D match, TRBD1 (6 bases). This CDR3 is built from 16 residues. V gave up 3 bases and J gave up 1 base, with 10 bases separating them. This CDR3 reads CASSFGTLSGANVLTF. CDR3 nucleotide sequence: TGTGCCAGCAGTTTCGGGACACTTTCTGGGGCCAACGTCCTGACTTTC.

CDR3 nucleotides: TGCAGTGGTGCGACAGGGAAAGAGACCCAGTACTTC. Protein product: CSGATGKETQYF. The V call is TRBV20-1, the J call TRBJ2-5; 7 bases fit TRBD1. Trimming took 7 bases from V and 3 from J; bases not matched to a gene: 5. CDR1 and CDR2 from the germline V gene are DFQATT and SNEGSKA (reference sequence). The CDR3 runs 12 residues.

This clonotype was observed a handful of times. The V gene is TRBV5-1, the J gene TRBJ1-6; the match to TRBD1 covers 8 bases. V trimming: 4 bases; J trimming: 9 bases; junction bases outside the gene matches: 6. This CDR3 has 14 amino acids. CDR1 and CDR2 (germline): SGHRS, YFSETQ. The CDR3 sequence: CASSTGQGGSPLHF. As DNA, the CDR3 is TGCGCCAGCAGCACTGGACAGGGCGGTTCACCCCTCCACTTT.